The clone carrying this T cell receptor (beta chain) appeared a single time. Its antigen is still unknown. cDNA reverse transcribed from extracted RNA served as the sequencing template. Profiling relied on immunoSEQ multiplex PCR, and the TCRdb table lists in-frame clones only, not all of them. Among under 350,000 clones listed, about three fifths were seen once. These data belong to a study of CD8+ T cells in alopecia areata. Study outcomes and limitations: Expanded CD8+ clones among the top 100, as well as scalp clonality, were significantly decreased by tofacitinib. Sequencing of scalp tissue also captures the resident alphabeta T cells of normal skin.

Germline CDR1 reads SGHRS; CDR2 reads YFSETQ. V was cut by 7 bases and J by 3 bases, with 19 bases left in between. The CDR3 is 15 residues long. Noted treatment: oral pan-JAK inhibitor, 5-10 mg twice daily. Peripheral blood samples and lesional scalp punch biopsies were obtained from alopecia areata patients. Specimen: CD4+ T cells sorted from blood, collected at week 24, from a patient treated with tofacitinib. The chain links TRBV5-1 to TRBJ1-2, with TRBD1 as a possible D gene (6 bases). This sequence originates from a human donor with alopecia areata. CDR3: CASFPGGAEDYGYTF. The CDR3 region has the DNA TGCGCCAGCTTTCCCGGGGGGGCTGAGGACTATGGCTACACCTTC.